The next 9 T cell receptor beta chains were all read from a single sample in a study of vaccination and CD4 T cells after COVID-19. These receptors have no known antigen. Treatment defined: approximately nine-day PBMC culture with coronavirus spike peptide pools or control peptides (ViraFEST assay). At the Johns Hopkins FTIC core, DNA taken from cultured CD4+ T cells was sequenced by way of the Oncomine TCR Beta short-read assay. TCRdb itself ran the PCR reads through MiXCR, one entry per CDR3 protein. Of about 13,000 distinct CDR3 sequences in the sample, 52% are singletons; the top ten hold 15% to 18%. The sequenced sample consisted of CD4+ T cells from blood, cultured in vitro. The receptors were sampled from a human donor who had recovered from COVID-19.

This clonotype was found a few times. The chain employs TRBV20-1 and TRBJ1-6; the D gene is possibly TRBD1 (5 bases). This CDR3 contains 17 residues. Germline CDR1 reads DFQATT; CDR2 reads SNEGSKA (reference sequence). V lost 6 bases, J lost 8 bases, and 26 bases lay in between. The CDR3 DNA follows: TGCAGTGCAAATATCCCACTCGGGACGGCGGGTTATTCACCCCTCCACTTT. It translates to CSANIPLGTAGYSPLHF.

This CDR3 is CASRGSERPEETQYF. CDR3 bases: TGTGCCAGCAGAGGGTCCGAACGCCCGGAAGAGACCCAGTACTTC. The gene calls are TRBV12-3 or TRBV12-4 and TRBJ2-5; D is undetermined. The CDR3 length is 15 residues. Trimming removed 6 bases at V and 3 bases at J, with 17 bases between.

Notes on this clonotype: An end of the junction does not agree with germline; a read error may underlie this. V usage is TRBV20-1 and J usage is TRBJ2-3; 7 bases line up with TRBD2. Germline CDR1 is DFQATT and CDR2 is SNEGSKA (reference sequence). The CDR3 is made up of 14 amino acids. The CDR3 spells CSAKGLFDDAGSVF. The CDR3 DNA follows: TGCAGTGCAAAGGGACTATTTGACGACGCAGGGAGTGTGTTT.

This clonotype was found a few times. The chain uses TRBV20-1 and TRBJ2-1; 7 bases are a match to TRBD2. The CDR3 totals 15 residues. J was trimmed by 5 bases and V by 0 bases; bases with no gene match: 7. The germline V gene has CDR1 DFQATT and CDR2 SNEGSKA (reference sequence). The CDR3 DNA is TGCAGTGCTAGAGATCCGGCTAGCGGCGACAATGAGCAGTTCTTC. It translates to CSARDPASGDNEQFF.

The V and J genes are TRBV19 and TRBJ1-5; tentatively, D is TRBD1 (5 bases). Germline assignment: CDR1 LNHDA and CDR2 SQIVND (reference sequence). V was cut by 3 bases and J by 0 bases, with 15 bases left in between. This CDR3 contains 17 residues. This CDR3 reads CASSIRGPSLSNQPQHF. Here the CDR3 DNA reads TGTGCCAGTAGTATCCGGGGACCTTCTCTTAGCAATCAGCCCCAGCATTTT. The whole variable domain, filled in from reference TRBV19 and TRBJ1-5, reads DGGITQSPKYLFRKEGQNVTLSCEQNLNHDAMYWYRQDPGQGLRLIYYSQIVNDFQKGDIAEGYSVSREKKESFPLTVTSAQKNPTAFYLCASSIRGPSLSNQPQHFGDGTRLSIL.

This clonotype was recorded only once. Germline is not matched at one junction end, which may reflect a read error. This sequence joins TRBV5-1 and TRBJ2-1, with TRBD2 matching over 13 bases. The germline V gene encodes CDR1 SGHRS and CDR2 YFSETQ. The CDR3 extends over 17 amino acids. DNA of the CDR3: TGCGCCAGCAGCTTGGGCCTTGGGACTAGCGGGATCAATGCTCCCATCTTC. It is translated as CASSLGLGTSGINAPIF.

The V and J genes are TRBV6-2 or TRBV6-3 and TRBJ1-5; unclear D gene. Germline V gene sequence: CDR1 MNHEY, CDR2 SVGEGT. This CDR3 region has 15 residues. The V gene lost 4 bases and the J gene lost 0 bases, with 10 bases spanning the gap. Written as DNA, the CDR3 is TGTGCCAGCAGTTCCTTTTCGGGTAGCAATCAGCCCCAGCATTTT. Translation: CASSSFSGSNQPQHF.

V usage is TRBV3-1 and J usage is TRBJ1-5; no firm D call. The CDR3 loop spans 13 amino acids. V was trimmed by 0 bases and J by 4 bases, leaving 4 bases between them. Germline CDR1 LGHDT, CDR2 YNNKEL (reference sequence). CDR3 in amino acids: CASSQDVNQPQHF. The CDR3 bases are TGTGCCAGCAGCCAAGATGTTAATCAGCCCCAGCATTTT.

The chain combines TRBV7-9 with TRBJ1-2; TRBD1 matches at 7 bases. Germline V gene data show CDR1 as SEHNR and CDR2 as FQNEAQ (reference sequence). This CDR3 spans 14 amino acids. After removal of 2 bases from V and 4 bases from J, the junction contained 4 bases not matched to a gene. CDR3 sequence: CASSLRAGGYGYTF. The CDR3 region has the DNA TGTGCCAGCAGCTTACGGGCAGGGGGCTATGGCTACACCTTC.